Following are 14 T cell receptor beta chains from one sample sequenced in a study of T cells in Graves' hyperthyroidism and ophthalmopathy (dated by TCRdb to between 2018 and 2021). Library preparation used multiplex PCR. Data came from an Illumina HiSeq 2000. The TCR beta CDR3 regions were amplified from the RNA transcripts. A first-round RT-PCR of the TCR CDR3 used the HTBI primer set with the Qiagen OneStep RT-PCR kit. TCRdb passed the public sequencing reads through fastp at Q25 and MiXCR, retaining productive beta sequences. One record per CDR3 amino acid sequence lists the most common genes and DNA. The sample table contains around 300,000 distinct CDR3 sequences; only one count was recorded for roughly an eighth of them. The leading ten clones occupy under 8% of the sample. Source material: blood. The receptors originated from a middle-aged woman with Graves' hyperthyroidism.

Worth noting for this clonotype: A much larger clone lies a single base off, so this may be a read error. Here the CDR3 reads CSAGETGGLNTEAFF. CDR3 nucleotides: TGCAGTGCTGGAGAGACAGGGGGGCTGAACACTGAAGCTTTCTTT. The chain uses TRBV20-1 and TRBJ1-1; 9 nucleotides match TRBD1. Germline V gene sequence: CDR1 DFQATT, CDR2 SNEGSKA (reference sequence). The CDR3 length is 15 residues.

The chain has TRBV9 and TRBJ1-4; 7 nucleotides line up with TRBD1. The germline V gene has CDR1 SGDLS and CDR2 YYNGEE. There are 13 residues in the CDR3. V shed 4 bases, J shed 6 bases, and the junction held 3 bases outside the gene matches. The CDR3 DNA follows: TGTGCCAGCAGCTCCGGGACAGATGAAAAACTGTTTTTT. It specifies CASSSGTDEKLFF.

This clonotype was seen many times. This chain connects TRBV6-1 to TRBJ2-7; 10 bases match TRBD2. Germline trimming cut 7 bases from V and 0 bases from J; bases unmatched to any gene: 9. The CDR3 consists of 16 residues. The germline CDR1 and CDR2 sequences are MNHNS and SASEGT. CDR3: CASIEELAGSSYEQYF. The CDR3 DNA reads as TGTGCCAGCATAGAGGAACTAGCGGGGAGCTCCTACGAGCAGTACTTC.

The chain has TRBV7-9 and TRBJ2-7, with D perhaps TRBD2 (5 bases). The V and J ends lost 5 bases and 4 bases respectively, with 21 bases between them. Germline CDR1 is SEHNR and CDR2 is FQNEAQ (reference sequence). The CDR3 is 16 amino acids. For the CDR3, the DNA is TGTGCCAGCAGCCCACGGCTGAGTAGCGCAAAATACGAGCAGTACTTC. Its translation: CASSPRLSSAKYEQYF.

The chain combines TRBV20-1 with TRBJ2-3; TRBD2 matches at 11 bases. This CDR3 spans 15 amino acids. The J segment lost 3 bases and the V segment lost 1 base, leaving 3 bases of the junction unmatched. Germline CDR1 is DFQATT and CDR2 is SNEGSKA (reference sequence). CDR3: CSARGSSGRTDTQYF. In nucleotides, the CDR3 is TGCAGTGCTAGAGGATCTAGCGGGAGGACAGATACGCAGTATTTT.

This clonotype has a count of ten or more. J is TRBJ2-2 and V is TRBV2; possible D gene TRBD2, 6 bases. Germline V gene lookup returns CDR1 SNHLY and CDR2 FYNNEI. With 5 bases removed from V and 4 bases from J, the gap between germline ends came to 11 bases. This CDR3 contains 14 residues. The CDR3 nucleotides are TGTGCCAGCAGTCGTAGCGGACCCACCGGGGAGCTGTTTTTT. Translated: CASSRSGPTGELFF. Filled out from reference TRBV2 and TRBJ2-2, the complete variable domain reads EPEVTQTPSHQVTQMGQEVILRCVPISNHLYFYWYRQILGQKVEFLVSFYNNEISEKSEIFDDQFSVERPDGSNFTLKIRSTKLEDSAMYFCASSRSGPTGELFFGEGSRLTVL.

This clonotype was detected a few times. V gene TRBV15 combines with J gene TRBJ1-4; D is undetermined. CDR1 and CDR2 from the germline V gene are LNHNV and YYDKDF (reference sequence). The length of the CDR3 is 17 residues. V was pared by 5 bases and J by 7 bases, with 23 bases between. CDR3 loop: CATSPYARDTRVEKLFF. The DNA for the CDR3 is TGTGCCACCAGCCCCTATGCTCGCGATACTCGAGTTGAAAAACTGTTTTTT.

This clonotype was seen at least ten times. The chain carries TRBV28 and TRBJ2-1; TRBD2 agrees at 13 bases. Germline CDR1 and CDR2: MDHEN and SYDVKM. CDR3 length: 17 residues. V dropped 5 bases and J dropped 8; count of bases not matched to a gene: 12. The CDR3 sequence: CASSQTPKTSGRDEQFF. The CDR3, as DNA: TGTGCCAGCAGTCAAACCCCCAAAACTAGCGGGAGGGATGAGCAGTTCTTC.

Ten or more counts support this clonotype. V gene TRBV20-1 combines with J gene TRBJ2-7; D perhaps matches TRBD1 (5 bases). The CDR3 extends over 15 amino acids. V was cut by 3 bases and J by 0 bases, with 15 bases left in between. Germline V gives CDR1 DFQATT, CDR2 SNEGSKA (reference sequence). CDR3 nucleotides: TGCAGTGCTAGTCCCTGGGGCACAAACTCCTACGAGCAGTACTTC. Translated, it gives CSASPWGTNSYEQYF.

This clonotype was found a few times. The chain recombines TRBV5-6 with TRBJ2-3; TRBD2 might be the D (5 bases). The V gene's germline CDR1 is SGHDT and CDR2 YYEEEE. This CDR3 has 15 residues. The V end lost 5 bases, the J end lost 2 bases, and 15 bases lay between the germline ends. CDR3 nucleotide sequence: TGTGCCAGCAGAATCATGACTACGTACACAGATACGCAGTATTTT. It codes for CASRIMTTYTDTQYF.

This clonotype has ten or more counts. The chain employs TRBV5-1 and TRBJ1-2; D uncertain. CDR1 and CDR2 from the germline V gene are SGHRS and YFSETQ. The CDR3 has 14 amino acids. V shed 0 bases and J shed 4 bases, with 10 bases lying between them. The CDR3 DNA reads TGCGCCAGCAGCTTGGACGGGCCGCCCTATGGCTACACCTTC. Protein product: CASSLDGPPYGYTF.

This clonotype was observed many times. The genes are TRBV3-1 and TRBJ2-7, with 7 bases matching TRBD1. J lost 3 bases, V lost 1 base, and 6 bases had no gene match. The CDR3 is made up of 15 amino acids. Germline V lookup: CDR1 LGHDT, CDR2 YNNKEL (reference sequence). CDR3 in DNA: TGTGCCAGCAGCCAAGCTGAAGGGGGCGTCTACGAGCAGTACTTC. Its translation: CASSQAEGGVYEQYF.

This clonotype was detected ten times or more. The rearrangement uses TRBV11-2 and TRBJ2-4; no reliable D call. Germline V lookup: CDR1 SGHAT, CDR2 FQNNGV. The V gene lost 5 bases and the J gene lost 0 bases, with 20 bases spanning the gap. This CDR3 spans 18 amino acids. CDR3 nucleotide sequence: TGTGCCAGCAGCCCCGGAAGAGGCCAGGCCCTAGCCAAAAACATTCAGTACTTC. Protein product: CASSPGRGQALAKNIQYF. The whole variable domain, remainder taken from reference TRBV11-2 and TRBJ2-4, is EAGVAQSPRYKIIEKRQSVAFWCNPISGHATLYWYQQILGQGPKLLIQFQNNGVVDDSQLPKDRFSAERLKGVDSTLKIQPAKLEDSAVYLCASSPGRGQALAKNIQYFGAGTRLSVL.

This clonotype has at least ten counts. V usage is TRBV24-1 and J usage is TRBJ2-3, with 8 bases identical to TRBD2. The CDR3 consists of 15 residues. Germline V gene lookup returns CDR1 KGHDR and CDR2 SFDVKD. The trim removed 5 bases at V and 1 base at J, leaving 4 bases unmatched. In DNA, the CDR3 is TGTGCCACCAGTGTGAGCGGGAGTGGCACAGATACGCAGTATTTT. Its translation is CATSVSGSGTDTQYF.